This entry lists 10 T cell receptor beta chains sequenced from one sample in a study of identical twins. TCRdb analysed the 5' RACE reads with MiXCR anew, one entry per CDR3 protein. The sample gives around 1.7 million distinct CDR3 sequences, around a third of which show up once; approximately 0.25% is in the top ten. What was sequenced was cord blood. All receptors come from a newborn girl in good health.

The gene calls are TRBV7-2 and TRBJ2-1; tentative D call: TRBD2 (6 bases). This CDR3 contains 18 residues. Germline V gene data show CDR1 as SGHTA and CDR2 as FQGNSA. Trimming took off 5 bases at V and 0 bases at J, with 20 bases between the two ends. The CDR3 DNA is TGTGCCAGCAGCCTACGACTAGGGGCTTTGAGCTCCTACAATGAGCAGTTCTTC. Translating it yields CASSLRLGALSSYNEQFF.

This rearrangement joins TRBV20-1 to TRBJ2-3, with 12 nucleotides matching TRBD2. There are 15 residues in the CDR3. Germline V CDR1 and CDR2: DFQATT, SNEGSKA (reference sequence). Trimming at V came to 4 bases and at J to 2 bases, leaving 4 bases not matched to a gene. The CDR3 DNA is TGCAGTGCTACCCTAGCGGGGGGGGACACAGATACGCAGTATTTT. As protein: CSATLAGGDTDTQYF.

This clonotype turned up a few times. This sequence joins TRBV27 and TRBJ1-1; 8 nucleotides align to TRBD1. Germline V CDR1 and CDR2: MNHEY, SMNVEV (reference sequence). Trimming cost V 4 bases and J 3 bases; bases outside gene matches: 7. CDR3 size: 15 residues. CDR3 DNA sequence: TGTGCCAGCAGTTCAGGGGGCTGGGGGTACACTGAAGCTTTCTTT. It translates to CASSSGGWGYTEAFF.

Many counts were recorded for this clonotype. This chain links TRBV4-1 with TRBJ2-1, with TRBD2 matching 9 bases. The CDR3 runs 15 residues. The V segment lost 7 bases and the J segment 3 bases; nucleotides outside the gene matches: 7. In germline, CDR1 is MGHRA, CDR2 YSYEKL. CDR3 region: CASMVASGVYNEQFF. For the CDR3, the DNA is TGCGCCAGCATGGTCGCTAGCGGGGTCTACAATGAGCAGTTCTTC.

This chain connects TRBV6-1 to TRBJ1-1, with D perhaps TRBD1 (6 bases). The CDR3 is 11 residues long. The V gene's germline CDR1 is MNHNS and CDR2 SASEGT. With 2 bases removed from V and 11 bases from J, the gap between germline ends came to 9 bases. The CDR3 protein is CASSETGRAFF. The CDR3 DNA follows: TGTGCCAGCAGTGAAACAGGGCGGGCTTTCTTT.

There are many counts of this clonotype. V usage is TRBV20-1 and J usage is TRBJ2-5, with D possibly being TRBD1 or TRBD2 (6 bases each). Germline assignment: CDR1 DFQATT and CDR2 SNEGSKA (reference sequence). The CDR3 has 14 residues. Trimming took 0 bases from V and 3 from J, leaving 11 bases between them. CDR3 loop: CSAREGGPKETQYF. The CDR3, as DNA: TGCAGTGCTAGAGAGGGGGGCCCTAAAGAGACCCAGTACTTC.

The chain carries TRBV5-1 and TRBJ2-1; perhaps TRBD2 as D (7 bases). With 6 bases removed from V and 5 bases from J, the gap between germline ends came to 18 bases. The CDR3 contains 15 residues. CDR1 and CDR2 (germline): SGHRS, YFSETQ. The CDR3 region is CASTGAGGLHNEQFF. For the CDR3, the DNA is TGCGCCAGCACTGGAGCCGGGGGGCTTCACAATGAGCAGTTCTTC.

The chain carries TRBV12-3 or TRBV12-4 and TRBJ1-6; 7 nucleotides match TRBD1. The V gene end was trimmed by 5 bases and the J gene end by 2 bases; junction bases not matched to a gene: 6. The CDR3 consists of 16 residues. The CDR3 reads CASSALQGTYNSPLHF. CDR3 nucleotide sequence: TGTGCCAGCAGTGCGCTACAGGGGACCTATAATTCACCCCTCCACTTT.

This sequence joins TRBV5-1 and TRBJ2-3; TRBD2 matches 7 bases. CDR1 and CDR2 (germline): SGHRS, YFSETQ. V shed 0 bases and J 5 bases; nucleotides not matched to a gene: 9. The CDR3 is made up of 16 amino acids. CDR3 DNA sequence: TGCGCCAGCAGCTTGGGGCCGACTAGCTCGATAGATACGCAGTATTTT. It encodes CASSLGPTSSIDTQYF.

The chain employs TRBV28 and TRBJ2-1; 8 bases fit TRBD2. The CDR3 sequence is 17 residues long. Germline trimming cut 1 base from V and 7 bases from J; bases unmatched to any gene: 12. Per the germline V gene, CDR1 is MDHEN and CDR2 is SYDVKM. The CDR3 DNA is TGTGCCAGCAGTTTATCCGGACTAGCCGCCTTGGGAAATGAGCAGTTCTTC. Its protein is CASSLSGLAALGNEQFF.